This is a list of T cell receptor beta chains from one sample in a study of neurological immune-mediated disorders. MiXCR was run by TCRdb on the 5' RACE reads, yielding one entry per CDR3 protein. The sample includes tens of thousands of distinct CDR3 sequences, 2.6% of them seen just once. The sequencing sample was made of PBMCs. The receptors derive from a woman in her 30s with multiple sclerosis. Each CDR3 is given with its conserved first and last residue.

v_gene: TRBV9; CDR3aa: CASSQLPTPTEQYF
v_gene: TRBV5-1; CDR3aa: CASSLPASGPSNEQFF
v_gene: TRBV5-1; CDR3aa: CASSLDPGQGPYEQYF
v_gene: TRBV28; CDR3aa: CASSSQGAANEKLFF
v_gene: TRBV5-1; CDR3aa: CASSLGPTGRQETQYF
v_gene: TRBV7-9; CDR3aa: CASSLGGGLHEQYF
v_gene: TRBV9; CDR3aa: CASSVGGGVSYNEQFF
v_gene: TRBV20-1; CDR3aa: CSAIPGLAGGGGYNEQFF
v_gene: TRBV20-1; CDR3aa: CSASPGQVEQYF
v_gene: TRBV11-2; CDR3aa: CASSSSIGNEQYF
v_gene: TRBV20-1; CDR3aa: CSAREWRGMEEQYF
v_gene: TRBV20-1; CDR3aa: CSAPEWGSGTSYNEQFF
v_gene: TRBV10-3; CDR3aa: CAISESMDREPDTQYF
v_gene: TRBV6-4; CDR3aa: CASSGLAGELFF
v_gene: TRBV24-1; CDR3aa: CATSDLTVPEAFF
v_gene: TRBV28; CDR3aa: CASSFDSGYNEQFF
v_gene: TRBV5-1; CDR3aa: CASSLPDLNEQFF
v_gene: TRBV3-1; CDR3aa: CASSQGQTYEQYF
v_gene: TRBV7-2; CDR3aa: CASSPGGGLETQYF
v_gene: TRBV29-1; CDR3aa: CSVESRTGGISNQPQHF
v_gene: TRBV15; CDR3aa: CATSSRTGGTEAFF
v_gene: TRBV5-6; CDR3aa: CASSLASGELFF
v_gene: TRBV10-3; CDR3aa: CAIGLAGREQYF
v_gene: TRBV20-1; CDR3aa: CSAAGLQTSTDTQYF
v_gene: TRBV5-1; CDR3aa: CASSSDLGQGLREQYF
v_gene: TRBV20-1; CDR3aa: CSARRQGRGAKNIQYF
v_gene: TRBV24-1; CDR3aa: CATSDSPLGSPNEQFF
v_gene: TRBV20-1; CDR3aa: CSASGMRVVDPYEQYF
v_gene: TRBV6-6; CDR3aa: CASSSGGDGYTF
v_gene: TRBV10-1; CDR3aa: CASSEFQNGGLGELFF
v_gene: TRBV7-7; CDR3aa: CASSPGVGRTYEQYF
v_gene: TRBV18; CDR3aa: CASSPQGLAGVEQYF
v_gene: TRBV7-2; CDR3aa: CASSFRVLAGNEQFF
v_gene: TRBV20-1; CDR3aa: CSAPLRRSTDTQYF
v_gene: TRBV20-1; CDR3aa: CSAREVTMDTGELFF
v_gene: TRBV7-6; CDR3aa: CASSLGGRLSSYNEQFF
v_gene: TRBV29-1; CDR3aa: CSAKGSGSYNEQFF
v_gene: TRBV27; CDR3aa: CASTSQGLQTHEQFF
v_gene: TRBV7-9; CDR3aa: CAGLDGPGEQYF
v_gene: TRBV6-2/TRBV6-3; CDR3aa: CASSRTKSGGTDTQYF
v_gene: TRBV20-1; CDR3aa: CSGLAEYNEQFF
v_gene: TRBV7-8; CDR3aa: CASSLVLGLDEKLFF
v_gene: TRBV11-2; CDR3aa: CASSPRLYNEQFF
v_gene: TRBV5-1; CDR3aa: CASSFQRGEREQYF
v_gene: TRBV7-2; CDR3aa: CASSLSHTGTSVAGELFF
v_gene: TRBV7-2; CDR3aa: CASSVAGGSGNTIYF
v_gene: TRBV7-2; CDR3aa: CASSPRGGGQPQHF
v_gene: TRBV7-8; CDR3aa: CASSSRRGAFTEAFF
v_gene: TRBV5-1; CDR3aa: CASSSSAAGVTDTQYF
v_gene: TRBV5-1; CDR3aa: CASSPLTANTEAFF
v_gene: TRBV10-3; CDR3aa: CAISEKDRASYEQYF
v_gene: TRBV18; CDR3aa: CASSPPTDSSGEQFF
v_gene: TRBV20-1; CDR3aa: CSAAGSGANVLTF
v_gene: TRBV5-5; CDR3aa: CASALPAGTGLYEQYF
v_gene: TRBV12-3/TRBV12-4; CDR3aa: CASSLIYEQFF